One and the same sample provided the 5 T cell receptor beta chains below, sequenced in a study of T cell changes during pregnancy in multiple sclerosis. The method was immunoSEQ multiplex PCR; TCRdb's version includes in-frame clones alone and lacks a portion of them. The sample carries roughly 15,000 clones, 84% recorded once. The sequencing used CD8+ T cells from peripheral blood mononuclear cells, collected in the second trimester of pregnancy. These receptors originate from a female donor in good health, enrolled as a control in a pregnancy study.

Written as DNA, the CDR3 is TGTGCCAGCAGACCACCCGGGACTAGCGGGGTCGTAGGAAACATTCAGTACTTC. It codes for CASRPPGTSGVVGNIQYF. This rearrangement joins TRBV7-9 to TRBJ2-4; TRBD2 aligns across 13 bases. The CDR3 loop spans 18 amino acids. V gave up 6 bases and J gave up 6 bases; unmatched junction bases: 14. Germline V gene lookup returns CDR1 SEHNR and CDR2 FQNEAQ (reference sequence).

In its sample, this clone was seen once. This chain joins TRBV7-9 and TRBJ2-7; 9 bases fit TRBD1. This CDR3 has 16 residues. Trimming cost V 5 bases and J 5 bases; bases outside gene matches: 13. Germline V CDR1 and CDR2: SEHNR, FQNEAQ (reference sequence). DNA of the CDR3: TGTGCCAGCAGCCACCGCGACCGGGACAGGGACCACGAGCAGTACTTC. This translates into CASSHRDRDRDHEQYF.

The rearrangement uses TRBV5-6 and TRBJ2-7; D perhaps matches TRBD2 (6 bases). Per germline, CDR1 SGHDT and CDR2 YYEEEE. V dropped 5 bases and J dropped 2 bases, with 14 bases sitting between them. CDR3 size: 14 residues. For the CDR3, the DNA is TGTGCCAGCAGGGAGTCGGGGGTCCCCTACGAGCAGTACTTC. This sequence encodes CASRESGVPYEQYF.

CDR3 nucleotide sequence: TGTGCCTGGAGTGGCGGAAGCACCGGGGAGCTGTTTTTT. Translating gives CAWSGGSTGELFF. The chain links TRBV30 to TRBJ2-2, with D unresolved. Trimming stripped 1 base from V and 4 bases from J, with 7 bases between. Germline V gene data show CDR1 as GTSNPN and CDR2 as SVGIG (reference sequence). CDR3 size: 13 residues.

This rearrangement joins TRBV11-1 to TRBJ2-7; no clear D. Germline V gene lookup returns CDR1 SGHAT and CDR2 FQDESV (reference sequence). The germline V and J ends were trimmed by 3 bases and 2 bases, with 8 bases remaining between them. The CDR3 loop spans 13 amino acids. The CDR3: CASSFPGTYEQYF. In DNA, the CDR3 is TGTGCCAGCAGCTTTCCGGGTACCTACGAGCAGTACTTC.